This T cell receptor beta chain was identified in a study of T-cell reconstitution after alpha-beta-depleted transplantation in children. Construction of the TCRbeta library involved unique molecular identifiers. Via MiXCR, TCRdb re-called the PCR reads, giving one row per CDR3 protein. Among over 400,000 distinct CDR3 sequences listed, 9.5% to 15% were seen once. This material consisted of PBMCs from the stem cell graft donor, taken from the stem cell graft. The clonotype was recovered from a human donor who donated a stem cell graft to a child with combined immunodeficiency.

CDR3 sequence: CASSQGERETEAFF. CDR3 bases: TGTGCCAGCAGCCAAGGGGAGAGGGAGACTGAAGCTTTCTTT. V usage is TRBV4-2 and J usage is TRBJ1-1, with D hard to call. V dropped 1 base and J dropped 5 bases, with 11 bases sitting between them. Germline CDR1 and CDR2: LGHNA and YNFKEQ. This CDR3 has 14 residues.